Following are 14 T cell receptor beta chains from one sample sequenced in a study of regulatory T cells in long-lasting Graves disease. Documented time point: persistent/refractory GD, antithyroid drugs over 5 years with positive TRAb. The TCR library used RNA extracted from PBMCs. Building the TCR beta libraries relied on iRepertoire HTBI primers, and CDR3 regions underwent Arm-PCR. TCRdb analysed the multiplex PCR reads with MiXCR anew, one entry per CDR3 protein. This table holds 500,000 to 800,000 distinct CDR3 sequences, 25% to 35% found once. The sequenced sample was peripheral blood mononuclear cells (PBMCs), obtained when the disease was refractory, from a patient treated with antithyroid drugs. All receptors come from a female donor with Graves disease.

This clonotype was observed a handful of times. This rearrangement joins TRBV11-2 to TRBJ1-2; D uncertain. The CDR3 totals 13 residues. Germline CDR1 reads SGHAT; CDR2 reads FQNNGV. Trimming pared 5 bases from V and 2 bases from J, leaving 9 bases between. In DNA form, the CDR3 reads TGTGCCAGCAGCCCCGGGGAAAACTATGGCTACACCTTC. Translated, it gives CASSPGENYGYTF. Supplemented by reference TRBV11-2 and TRBJ1-2, the full variable domain reads EAGVAQSPRYKIIEKRQSVAFWCNPISGHATLYWYQQILGQGPKLLIQFQNNGVVDDSQLPKDRFSAERLKGVDSTLKIQPAKLEDSAVYLCASSPGENYGYTFGSGTRLTVV.

This clonotype was found many times. The J gene is TRBJ1-5, the V gene TRBV28, with unresolved D. The CDR3 loop spans 12 amino acids. Germline assignment: CDR1 MDHEN and CDR2 SYDVKM. Trimming cost V 6 bases and J 1 base, with 4 bases left between them. In DNA form, the CDR3 reads TGTGCCAGCAGCGTCAGCAATCAGCCCCAGCATTTT. Protein sequence: CASSVSNQPQHF.

The V call is TRBV10-3, the J call TRBJ1-4; D perhaps matches TRBD1 (5 bases). This CDR3 region has 13 residues. Per the germline V gene, CDR1 is ENHRY and CDR2 is SYGVKD. Trimming shortened V by 11 bases and J by 11 bases, and 21 bases separated the two germline ends. The CDR3 sequence is CAGSGDGPVKLFF. In DNA, the CDR3 is TGTGCCGGCAGCGGGGACGGCCCAGTGAAACTGTTTTTT.

The gene calls are TRBV12-5 and TRBJ1-5; maybe TRBD1 (6 bases). Trimming left V 5 bases short and J 2 bases short, with 16 bases between. The CDR3 has 16 residues. Looked up from germline, CDR1 is LGHNT and CDR2 is FRNRAP. CDR3 sequence: CASGPPTGGGNQPQHF. The CDR3 DNA reads as TGTGCTAGTGGTCCCCCGACAGGCGGTGGCAATCAGCCCCAGCATTTT.

This clonotype was detected only a few times. The V and J genes are TRBV11-2 and TRBJ2-7; TRBD2 might be the D (7 bases). Germline CDR1 reads SGHAT; CDR2 reads FQNNGV. The CDR3 extends over 13 amino acids. Trimming stripped 8 bases from V and 2 bases from J, with 13 bases between. The CDR3 protein is CASRGAGPYEQYF. CDR3 bases: TGTGCCAGCCGGGGGGCGGGGCCCTACGAGCAGTACTTC.

The CDR3 loop is CASSSAGGDSPLHF. The CDR3 DNA reads TGTGCCAGCAGTTCCGCAGGGGGAGATTCACCCCTCCACTTT. The rearrangement links TRBV6-5 to TRBJ1-6; TRBD1 matches 7 bases. This CDR3 region has 14 residues. CDR1 MNHEY and CDR2 SVGAGI come from the germline V gene. With 4 bases clipped from V and 8 bases from J, the junction kept 5 bases outside the gene matches.

This clonotype was detected only a few times. V gene TRBV18 combines with J gene TRBJ2-7; 10 nucleotides match TRBD1. Per the germline V gene, CDR1 is KGHSH and CDR2 is LQKENI. J gave up 3 bases and V 5 bases, and 1 base lay outside the gene matches. CDR3 length: 13 amino acids. The CDR3 DNA sequence: TGTGCCAGCTCAGGGACAGGGGTCTACGAGCAGTACTTC. This sequence encodes CASSGTGVYEQYF.

This clonotype was detected only a few times. The gene calls are TRBV11-2 and TRBJ2-7; 8 bases map to TRBD1. The junction had 9 bases not matched to a gene; V was cut back by 8 bases and J by 0 bases. Per the germline V gene, CDR1 is SGHAT and CDR2 is FQNNGV. CDR3 length equals 15 residues. This CDR3 is CASAKTGDHSYEQYF. CDR3 nucleotide sequence: TGTGCCAGCGCAAAGACAGGGGACCACTCCTACGAGCAGTACTTC.

This clonotype turned up a few times. The genes are TRBV12-5 and TRBJ1-5; unclear D gene. The V gene's germline CDR1 is LGHNT and CDR2 FRNRAP. The CDR3 is 15 amino acids. Trimming shortened V by 3 bases and J by 2 bases, and 11 bases separated the two germline ends. CDR3: CASGFEGLGNQPQHF. The CDR3 DNA is TGTGCTAGTGGTTTCGAGGGTTTGGGCAATCAGCCCCAGCATTTT. The whole variable domain, filled in from reference TRBV12-5 and TRBJ1-5, reads DARVTQTPRHKVTEMGQEVTMRCQPILGHNTVFWYRQTMMQGLELLAYFRNRAPLDDSGMPKDRFSAEMPDATLATLKIQPSEPRDSAVYFCASGFEGLGNQPQHFGDGTRLSIL.

CDR3 protein: CASRSGDAGETNEKLFF. As DNA, the CDR3 is TGTGCCAGCAGATCCGGGGATGCGGGTGAAACTAATGAAAAACTGTTTTTT. This sequence joins TRBV13 and TRBJ1-4; no firm D call. The V end lost 6 bases, the J end lost 1 base, and 18 bases lay between the germline ends. Germline values: CDR1 PRHDT, CDR2 FYEKMQ (reference sequence). The CDR3 totals 17 residues.

This clonotype appeared a few times. The chain links TRBV2 to TRBJ2-7; 8 bases are shared with TRBD2. Germline values: CDR1 SNHLY, CDR2 FYNNEI. CDR3 length: 15 amino acids. V trimming: 3 bases; J trimming: 0 bases; junction bases outside the gene matches: 4. The CDR3 region has the DNA TGTGCCAGCAGTGACGGGAGGGTCGGCTCCTACGAGCAGTACTTC. Translation gives CASSDGRVGSYEQYF.

This clonotype was counted between two and nine times. This chain connects TRBV28 to TRBJ2-7, with D unclear. This CDR3 is built from 13 residues. V dropped 6 bases and J dropped 2 bases, with 11 bases sitting between them. In germline, CDR1 is MDHEN, CDR2 SYDVKM. Here the CDR3 reads CASSPLQTYEQYF. Written as DNA, the CDR3 is TGTGCCAGCAGCCCCCTCCAAACCTACGAGCAGTACTTC.

The sample holds a few counts of this clonotype. The chain is built from TRBV20-1 and TRBJ2-7; D may be TRBD1 or TRBD2 (5 bases each). CDR3 length equals 13 residues. Looked up from germline, CDR1 is DFQATT and CDR2 is SNEGSKA (reference sequence). V was cut by 4 bases and J by 0 bases, with 10 bases left in between. This CDR3 reads CSATRDLSYEQYF. CDR3 nucleotide sequence: TGCAGTGCTACTCGGGACCTCTCCTACGAGCAGTACTTC.

The CDR3 is CASSLSQTLTGDNEKLFF. The CDR3 region has the DNA TGTGCCAGCAGTTTATCCCAAACACTGACAGGTGATAATGAAAAACTGTTTTTT. The chain has TRBV27 and TRBJ1-4; a weak D match, TRBD1 (6 bases). V lost 0 bases and J 4 bases, leaving 18 bases between the germline ends. This CDR3 is built from 18 residues. Germline-derived CDR1 and CDR2 are MNHEY and SMNVEV (reference sequence).